This passage covers 10 T cell receptor beta chains from one sample sequenced in a study of cytomegalovirus exposure and HLA in healthy donors. The PCR contained 60 Vbeta and 13 Jbeta primers. Some clones are missing from TCRdb's copy, which holds only in-frame ones; the method was immunoSEQ multiplex PCR. This sample has fewer than 200,000 clones; approximately 76% occur once, and the top ten carry about 1.3%. Sample: PBMCs. The receptors come from a man aged 60-69 years in good health and CMV-seronegative.

V is TRBV2 and J is TRBJ1-6, with no clear D. Looked up from germline, CDR1 is SNHLY and CDR2 is FYNNEI. V gave up 1 base and J gave up 7 bases, with 5 bases separating them. The CDR3 is made up of 13 amino acids. The CDR3 DNA sequence: TGTGCCAGCAGTGAAGGGAGGAATTCACCCCTCCACTTT. The encoded protein is CASSEGRNSPLHF.

The chain employs TRBV7-2 and TRBJ2-7; 10 bases are a match to TRBD1. The CDR3 sequence is 16 residues long. Germline CDR1 SGHTA, CDR2 FQGNSA. V lost 5 bases, J lost 1 base, and 8 bases stayed unmatched. DNA of the CDR3: TGTGCCAGCAGCACGAGGGGACAGGGGATTTCCTACGAGCAGTACTTC. Translated, it gives CASSTRGQGISYEQYF.

V is TRBV21-1 and J is TRBJ1-5; the D call TRBD1 from the table was never checked on the DNA. TRBV21-1 is a pseudogene locus. The CDR3 extends over 17 amino acids. CDR3 amino acids: CASSQAGMPLSNQPQHF. The CDR3 bases are TGTGCCAGCTCTCAGGCAGGGATGCCACTTAGCAATCAGCCCCAGCATTTT.

The genes are TRBV5-1 and TRBJ2-5, with D tentatively TRBD2 (6 bases). The germline V gene encodes CDR1 SGHRS and CDR2 YFSETQ. Trimming removed 4 bases from V and 3 bases from J, with 16 bases in between. There are 15 residues in the CDR3. CDR3 nucleotide sequence: TGCGCCAGCAGCCTCCGGGGGACCGGGAAAGAGACCCAGTACTTC. It specifies CASSLRGTGKETQYF.

This chain links TRBV7-7 with TRBJ1-1; TRBD1 matches at 7 bases. V lost 5 bases and J lost 3; bases outside the gene matches: 3. The CDR3 consists of 13 residues. Germline lookup yields CDR1 SSHAT and CDR2 FNYEAQ (reference sequence). CDR3: CASSPDRDTEAFF. The CDR3 DNA sequence: TGTGCCAGCAGCCCCGACAGGGACACTGAAGCTTTCTTT.

The chain couples TRBV7-2 to TRBJ1-5; 7 bases fit TRBD1. V shed 5 bases and J 5 bases; nucleotides not matched to a gene: 6. The CDR3 runs 14 residues. The germline gives CDR1 SGHTA, CDR2 FQGNSA. The CDR3 protein is CASSANQGDQPQHF. CDR3 bases: TGTGCCAGCAGCGCCAATCAGGGGGATCAGCCCCAGCATTTT.

The J gene is TRBJ2-7, the V gene TRBV27; TRBD1 aligns across 7 bases. Germline V gives CDR1 MNHEY, CDR2 SMNVEV (reference sequence). V trimming: 6 bases; J trimming: 6 bases; junction bases outside the gene matches: 11. This CDR3 is 14 amino acids long. CDR3 sequence: CASRETGRLSEQYF. As DNA, the CDR3 is TGTGCCAGCAGGGAGACAGGGCGGCTGAGCGAGCAGTACTTC.

The V and J genes are TRBV5-1 and TRBJ1-3; maybe TRBD1 (6 bases). CDR3 size: 16 residues. The germline V gene has CDR1 SGHRS and CDR2 YFSETQ. Trimming removed 4 bases at V and 4 bases at J, with 18 bases between. The DNA of the CDR3 is TGCGCCAGCAGCCTAGGGACAACGGGGCGAGGAAACACCATATATTTT. Translated, it gives CASSLGTTGRGNTIYF.

This clone has just one count. The gene calls are TRBV6-6 and TRBJ2-7; D unclear. The CDR3 is 12 residues long. The ends were cut back, 3 bases at V and 2 bases at J, with 5 bases in the middle. Germline CDR1 reads MNHNY; CDR2 reads SVGAGI (reference sequence). In nucleotides, the CDR3 is TGTGCCAGCAGTTATGACACCTACGAGCAGTACTTC. This codes for CASSYDTYEQYF.

The rearrangement links TRBV12-5 to TRBJ1-1, with 9 bases identical to TRBD1. V lost 0 bases to trimming and J lost 10 bases; unmatched junction nucleotides: 9. The CDR3 length is 15 residues. Looked up from germline, CDR1 is LGHNT and CDR2 is FRNRAP. CDR3 coding DNA: TGTGCTAGTGGTTTGGTATTAGGGGACAGGGATCGAGCTTTCTTT. It codes for CASGLVLGDRDRAFF. Full variable domain (rest looked up from reference TRBV12-5 and TRBJ1-1): DARVTQTPRHKVTEMGQEVTMRCQPILGHNTVFWYRQTMMQGLELLAYFRNRAPLDDSGMPKDRFSAEMPDATLATLKIQPSEPRDSAVYFCASGLVLGDRDRAFFGQGTRLTVV.